Listed here is a single TCR beta chain. The antigen is unknown. Per the germline V gene, CDR1 is SGDLS and CDR2 is YYNGEE. Trimming removed 5 bases from V and 1 base from J, with 6 bases in between. This CDR3 is 13 amino acids long. The data belong to a study of shared clonotypes between healthy human individuals. For the study at large: CD4 naive and memory got three plates each, CD8 naive two, CD8 memory one.

The naive CD8 subset, CD45RO-negative cells positively selected for CCR7, excluded terminally differentiated effector memory CD45RA+ cells. The protocol was immunoSEQ multiplex PCR, while the TCRdb copy is restricted to in-frame clones and leaves out a portion. The sample shows about 2,100,000 clones, about 92% of them seen only once. Broader study findings: Clonotypes shared by all four sorted-subset donors had higher generation probabilities than non-shared clonotypes. Naive subsets typically showed greater estimated richness than memory subsets.

The chain carries TRBV9 and TRBJ2-2, with unresolved D. This receptor was identified in a man younger than 35 in good health. Some clones in this sample may be carry-over from other donors' samples. Sequenced sample: naive CD8+ T cells from PBMCs. The CDR3 loop is CASSKGNTGELFF. Written as DNA, the CDR3 is TGTGCCAGCAGTAAAGGGAACACCGGGGAGCTGTTTTTT.